Following are 31 T cell receptor beta chains from one sample sequenced in a study of CDR3 diversity in severe acne. TCRdb passed the PCR reads through MiXCR, listing each CDR3 protein once. The sample has about 85,000 distinct CDR3 sequences, 45% to 55% seen once. Sequencing was performed on blood. The receptors come from a male donor in good health, serving as a control.

This clonotype was counted only a few times. This sequence joins TRBV2 and TRBJ2-3; TRBD1 matches at 7 bases. With 10 bases clipped from V and 0 bases from J, the junction kept 4 bases outside the gene matches. The CDR3 has 13 amino acids. The germline V gene has CDR1 SNHLY and CDR2 FYNNEI. CDR3 in amino acids: CAMPGQSTDTQYF. Here the CDR3 DNA reads TGTGCCATGCCGGGACAGAGCACAGATACGCAGTATTTT.

For this clonotype: A much larger clone sits a single nucleotide away, making a read error possible. The chain carries TRBV6-5 and TRBJ2-5; no definite D call. Germline CDR1 and CDR2: MNHEY and SVGAGI. The CDR3 is made up of 12 amino acids. In DNA, the CDR3 is TGTGCCAGCAGAGCATTACAAGGGACCCAGTACTTC. Protein product: CASRALQGTQYF.

This clonotype appeared a few times. The gene calls are TRBV29-1 and TRBJ2-3; 11 bases agree with TRBD2. The CDR3 spans 16 residues. CDR1 is SQVTM and CDR2 is ANQGSEA in the germline V gene. The junction had 8 bases not matched to a gene; V was cut back by 3 bases and J by 3 bases. In DNA, the CDR3 is TGCAGCGTTGATGGTAGCGGGAGGGCCGCGACAGATACGCAGTATTTT. This encodes CSVDGSGRAATDTQYF.

This sequence joins TRBV6-4 and TRBJ2-3; 12 nucleotides agree with TRBD2. The CDR3 runs to 17 residues. The trim removed 0 bases at V and 0 bases at J, leaving 1 base unmatched. In germline, CDR1 is MRHNA, CDR2 SNTAGT. The CDR3 DNA reads as TGTGCCAGCAGTGACTCGGGGACTAGCGGGAGCACAGATACGCAGTATTTT. Residues: CASSDSGTSGSTDTQYF.

This clonotype was recorded many times. The chain uses TRBV19 and TRBJ1-5; maybe TRBD1 (5 bases). V was shortened by 7 bases and J by 7 bases, with 23 bases between the two germline ends. The CDR3 length is 16 residues. Per the germline V gene, CDR1 is LNHDA and CDR2 is SQIVND (reference sequence). CDR3 sequence: CASILSGRTPGQPQHF. The CDR3 nucleotides are TGTGCCAGTATCCTCTCCGGAAGGACACCGGGGCAGCCCCAGCATTTT. Based on the CDR3 plus reference TRBV19 and TRBJ1-5, the full variable domain is DGGITQSPKYLFRKEGQNVTLSCEQNLNHDAMYWYRQDPGQGLRLIYYSQIVNDFQKGDIAEGYSVSREKKESFPLTVTSAQKNPTAFYLCASILSGRTPGQPQHFGDGTRLSIL.

Relative to its sample, this clonotype is medium-sized. CDR3 bases: TGCAGCGTTGTAAGCGGGAGCGCCTCCTACGAGCAGTACTTC. This gives the protein CSVVSGSASYEQYF. This chain links TRBV29-1 with TRBJ2-7, with 8 nucleotides matching TRBD2. V shed 4 bases, J shed 0 bases, and the junction held 5 bases outside the gene matches. Germline lookup yields CDR1 SQVTM and CDR2 ANQGSEA. The CDR3 extends over 14 amino acids.

The rearrangement joins TRBV6-4 to TRBJ2-2, with TRBD1 identical over 10 bases. The germline V gene encodes CDR1 MRHNA and CDR2 SNTAGT. There are 16 residues in the CDR3. The J segment lost 0 bases and the V segment lost 2 bases, leaving 0 bases of the junction unmatched. The CDR3 sequence: CASSDGQGANTGELFF. CDR3 coding DNA: TGTGCCAGCAGTGACGGACAGGGGGCGAACACCGGGGAGCTGTTTTTT.

V gene TRBV6-7 combines with J gene TRBJ1-2; D is perhaps TRBD1 (5 bases). TRBV6-7 belongs to the ORF category, with a function that is uncertain. This CDR3 spans 14 amino acids. V lost 2 bases and J lost 6, with 13 bases in between. CDR3 region: CASSYKGPADGYTF. In DNA, the CDR3 is TGTGCCAGCAGTTACAAGGGGCCGGCCGATGGCTACACCTTC.

This chain links TRBV5-4 with TRBJ1-2; no definite D call. The CDR3 loop spans 15 amino acids. V was pared by 0 bases and J by 3 bases, with 12 bases between. Germline CDR1 is SGHNT and CDR2 is YYREEE (reference sequence). CDR3 DNA: TGTGCCAGCAGCTTGGCCGACGGGCTCGACTATGGCTACACCTTC. Translating gives CASSLADGLDYGYTF.

The sample holds many counts of this clonotype. The CDR3 is CASSPGLMYSNQPQHF. CDR3 nucleotides: TGTGCCAGCAGCCCCGGACTGATGTATAGCAATCAGCCCCAGCATTTT. V gene TRBV6-2 or TRBV6-3 combines with J gene TRBJ1-5; D is unclear. Trimming took off 6 bases at V and 0 bases at J, with 15 bases between the two ends. There are 16 residues in the CDR3. CDR1 and CDR2 (germline): MNHEY, SVGEGT.

This chain connects TRBV11-2 to TRBJ2-7, with 9 bases fitting TRBD1. Germline CDR1 is SGHAT and CDR2 is FQNNGV. The ends lost 2 bases at V and 0 bases at J; junction bases unmatched: 8. This CDR3 is built from 17 residues. The chain's CDR3 is CASSLREGQGNSYEQYF. CDR3 nucleotide sequence: TGTGCCAGCAGCTTAAGGGAAGGACAGGGGAACTCCTACGAGCAGTACTTC.

This clonotype was counted many times. For the CDR3, the DNA is TGTGCCAGCAGCTTAGGGGACAGAGGGTTCTCTGAAGCTTTCTTT. Translated, it gives CASSLGDRGFSEAFF. The chain uses TRBV7-3 and TRBJ1-1, with 7 bases matching TRBD1. V lost 2 bases and J lost 6; bases outside the gene matches: 9. The CDR3 is made up of 15 amino acids. Germline V gene sequence: CDR1 SGHTA, CDR2 FQGTGA.

CDR3 residues: CARRSSGAETQYF. For the CDR3, the DNA is TGTGCCAGACGATCCTCTGGTGCGGAGACCCAGTACTTC. The J gene is TRBJ2-5, the V gene TRBV2; D unclear. V gave up 9 bases and J gave up 5 bases, with 16 bases separating them. In germline, CDR1 is SNHLY, CDR2 FYNNEI. CDR3 length: 13 amino acids. The whole variable domain, remainder taken from reference TRBV2 and TRBJ2-5, is EPEVTQTPSHQVTQMGQEVILRCVPISNHLYFYWYRQILGQKVEFLVSFYNNEISEKSEIFDDQFSVERPDGSNFTLKIRSTKLEDSAMYFCARRSSGAETQYFGPGTRLLVL.

A note on this clonotype: A much larger clone lies one base from this, so it may be a read error. The chain couples TRBV5-4 to TRBJ1-2; 9 positions match TRBD1. The CDR3 length is 15 residues. The J segment lost 6 bases and the V segment lost 4 bases, leaving 10 bases of the junction unmatched. Germline CDR1 SGHNT, CDR2 YYREEE (reference sequence). Here the CDR3 DNA reads TGTGCCAGCAGCCAGTTGACAGGGGGGGTAGATGGCTACACCTTC. Its protein is CASSQLTGGVDGYTF.

This clonotype was detected ten times or more. The chain links TRBV6-1 to TRBJ1-2, with D unresolved. Trimming left V 2 bases short and J 4 bases short, with 35 bases between. The germline V gene encodes CDR1 MNHNS and CDR2 SASEGT. The CDR3 is 22 amino acids. CDR3 region: CASSECSAHCSDLRAYSYGYTF. The CDR3 nucleotides are TGTGCCAGCAGTGAATGTTCGGCCCACTGCTCTGACCTGCGGGCCTACAGCTATGGCTACACCTTC.

This clonotype was picked up many times. V usage is TRBV7-3 and J usage is TRBJ1-2; tentatively, D is TRBD1 (6 bases). CDR3 size: 16 residues. Germline CDR1 reads SGHTA; CDR2 reads FQGTGA. V lost 2 bases and J lost 8, with 21 bases in between. CDR3 sequence: CASSLDGTGNVRGYTF. The DNA of the CDR3 is TGTGCCAGCAGCTTAGACGGAACAGGGAATGTACGGGGCTACACCTTC.

This clonotype was seen a few times. The chain combines TRBV6-6 with TRBJ1-2; D remains unclear. V was trimmed by 0 bases and J by 2 bases, leaving 10 bases between them. The CDR3 sequence is 15 residues long. Germline CDR1 reads MNHNY; CDR2 reads SVGAGI (reference sequence). CDR3 DNA sequence: TGTGCCAGCAGTTACTCGTTACAAGCCAACTATGGCTACACCTTC. Its translation: CASSYSLQANYGYTF.

This clonotype was seen more than once but under ten times. V gene TRBV20-1 combines with J gene TRBJ2-6, with D unresolved. V was shortened by 6 bases and J by 0 bases, with 6 bases between the two germline ends. The CDR3 extends over 13 amino acids. Germline-derived CDR1 and CDR2 are DFQATT and SNEGSKA (reference sequence). CDR3 sequence: CSAVYSGANVLTF. CDR3 sequence (DNA): TGCAGTGCGGTATACTCTGGGGCCAACGTCCTGACTTTC.

The rearrangement links TRBV20-1 to TRBJ2-5; 8 bases line up with TRBD2. The CDR3 runs to 17 residues. After removal of 3 bases from V and 4 bases from J, the junction contained 16 bases not matched to a gene. Germline loops: CDR1 DFQATT, CDR2 SNEGSKA (reference sequence). The CDR3 bases are TGCAGTGCTAGCCCCGTGACGGGGGGGGGCCGGATAGAGACCCAGTACTTC. Translation gives CSASPVTGGGRIETQYF.

Concerning this clonotype itself: The CDR3 carries no conserved terminal phenylalanine or tryptophan, so it likely arises from a read error. The chain has TRBV5-1 and TRBJ1-1; 10 nucleotides align to TRBD1. The junction had 8 bases not matched to a gene; V was cut back by 4 bases and J by 5 bases. The germline V gene encodes CDR1 SGHRS and CDR2 YFSETQ. This CDR3 is built from 15 residues. Here the CDR3 reads CASSGTGVVVTEAFL. CDR3 coding DNA: TGCGCCAGCAGCGGGACAGGGGTTGTAGTAACTGAAGCTTTCTTG.

The chain has TRBV20-1 and TRBJ2-7; no definite D call. Trimming removed 5 bases from V and 3 bases from J, with 14 bases in between. Germline values: CDR1 DFQATT, CDR2 SNEGSKA (reference sequence). CDR3 length: 13 residues. The CDR3 region has the DNA TGCAGTGCTTCTCCCCCCCCGGTCTACGAGCAGTACTTC. It encodes CSASPPPVYEQYF.

This chain uses TRBV24-1 with TRBJ2-5; TRBD2 might be the D (6 bases). Germline V lookup: CDR1 KGHDR, CDR2 SFDVKD. CDR3 length: 16 amino acids. V shed 1 base and J shed 2 bases, with 13 bases lying between them. The CDR3 DNA reads TGTGCCACCAGTGATTTTGCGTCTAGCGCTCAAGAGACCCAGTACTTC. It translates to CATSDFASSAQETQYF.

This clonotype occurred a few times. The chain employs TRBV20-1 and TRBJ2-7; no reliable D call. Germline loops: CDR1 DFQATT, CDR2 SNEGSKA (reference sequence). Between the trimmed V and J ends, which lost 7 bases and 4 bases, there was a span of 11 bases. This CDR3 has 11 residues. DNA of the CDR3: TGCAGTGATCCCGACCGATACGAGCAGTACTTC. This sequence encodes CSDPDRYEQYF.

This chain links TRBV25-1 with TRBJ1-5; D uncertain. Germline V gene lookup returns CDR1 MGHDK and CDR2 SYGVNS. The ends were cut back, 5 bases at V and 3 bases at J, with 14 bases in the middle. The CDR3 is made up of 15 amino acids. The CDR3: CASSLRQASNQPQHF. CDR3 coding DNA: TGTGCCAGCAGTTTAAGGCAGGCCTCCAATCAGCCCCAGCATTTT.

In this sample, this clonotype turned up many times. The gene calls are TRBV25-1 and TRBJ2-7; 9 bases align to TRBD1. This CDR3 is 15 amino acids long. Per the germline V gene, CDR1 is MGHDK and CDR2 is SYGVNS. The V gene end was trimmed by 6 bases and the J gene end by 0 bases; junction bases not matched to a gene: 6. The CDR3 here is CASRRDRADSYEQYF. The DNA of the CDR3 is TGTGCCAGCAGGAGGGACAGGGCCGACTCCTACGAGCAGTACTTC.

This clonotype was counted at least ten times. The chain uses TRBV10-2 and TRBJ2-7; D is ambiguous. The V and J ends lost 8 bases and 1 base respectively, with 9 bases between them. The CDR3 is made up of 12 amino acids. CDR1 and CDR2 from the germline V gene are WSHSY and SAAADI. The CDR3 loop reads CASAQKSYEQYF. As DNA, the CDR3 is TGCGCCAGCGCTCAGAAGTCCTACGAGCAGTACTTC.

V usage is TRBV5-1 and J usage is TRBJ2-1; perhaps TRBD2 as D (5 bases). CDR1 and CDR2 from the germline V gene are SGHRS and YFSETQ. The CDR3 extends over 13 amino acids. The germline V and J ends were trimmed by 4 bases and 6 bases, with 11 bases remaining between them. DNA for the CDR3: TGCGCCAGCAGCAACGACACTAGCAATGAGCAGTTCTTC. This codes for CASSNDTSNEQFF.

The chain combines TRBV24-1 with TRBJ1-5; TRBD1 matches 8 bases. Per the germline V gene, CDR1 is KGHDR and CDR2 is SFDVKD. The CDR3 sequence is 15 residues long. After removal of 2 bases from V and 5 bases from J, the junction contained 4 bases not matched to a gene. The CDR3 protein is CATSDSDRGYQPQHF. The CDR3 DNA follows: TGTGCCACCAGTGATTCCGACAGGGGATATCAGCCCCAGCATTTT.

This clonotype has a handful of counts. The gene calls are TRBV20-1 and TRBJ2-1; 7 bases are shared with TRBD2. Per germline, CDR1 DFQATT and CDR2 SNEGSKA (reference sequence). Unmatched junction bases numbered 4, after V lost 3 bases and J lost 2 bases. The CDR3 spans 14 residues. DNA for the CDR3: TGCAGTGCTAGGTCTGCGGGGGCCTACAATGAGCAGTTCTTC. It translates to CSARSAGAYNEQFF.

For this clonotype: One junction end does not reproduce the germline sequence, and a read error may be involved. The chain links TRBV10-3 to TRBJ1-3; TRBD1 matches at 7 bases. This CDR3 has 16 residues. The germline gives CDR1 ENHRY, CDR2 SYGVKD. CDR3 residues: CASSYTTGVSGNTIYF. In DNA, the CDR3 is TGTGCCAGCAGTTACACAACAGGGGTATCTGGAAACACCATATATTTT.

This clonotype was counted a few times. The chain has TRBV2 and TRBJ2-7; 10 bases line up with TRBD1. Trimming at V came to 7 bases and at J to 5 bases, leaving 5 bases not matched to a gene. Germline-derived CDR1 and CDR2 are SNHLY and FYNNEI. This CDR3 has 13 amino acids. Here the CDR3 DNA reads TGTGCCAGCACTGGACAGGGGGGCCACGAGCAGTACTTC. Its translation: CASTGQGGHEQYF.